Listed below are T cell receptor beta chains from one sample, sequenced in a study of memory B cells and T cells in multiple sclerosis. Their antigen targets remain unknown. Here immunoSEQ multiplex PCR was the method, and the copy in TCRdb shows in-frame clones only, minus some. The sample yields roughly 45,000 clones, 82% seen once. What was sequenced was PBMCs from blood kept in culture. These receptors all come from a human donor with multiple sclerosis. The conserved cysteine and the conserved F or W are not part of the CDR3 here. The order of the fields is V gene, CDR3 length, J gene, CDR3 protein.

V gene: TRBV5-6
CDR3 length: 12
J gene: TRBJ1-4
CDR3 protein: ASSLDLSGEKLF

V gene: TRBV15
CDR3 length: 13
J gene: TRBJ2-3
CDR3 protein: ATSIPGGATDTQY

V gene: TRBV27
CDR3 length: 15
J gene: TRBJ2-7
CDR3 protein: ASSLSLGAGGSYEQY

V gene: TRBV5-4
CDR3 length: 11
J gene: TRBJ1-2
CDR3 protein: ASSLHSQDGYT

V gene: TRBV7-9
CDR3 length: 13
J gene: TRBJ1-1
CDR3 protein: ASSARTGLNTEAF

V gene: TRBV29-1
CDR3 length: 12
J gene: TRBJ2-7
CDR3 protein: SVEDLRDRHEQY

V gene: TRBV27
CDR3 length: 13
J gene: TRBJ2-1
CDR3 protein: ASSLTGNSYNEQF

V gene: TRBV19
CDR3 length: 16
J gene: TRBJ2-3
CDR3 protein: ASSVRALALGGPNTQY

V gene: TRBV4-3
CDR3 length: 16
J gene: TRBJ2-2
CDR3 protein: ASSQMDITRQNTGELF

V gene: TRBV21-1
CDR3 length: 15
J gene: TRBJ1-4
CDR3 protein: ASSNPLPGQPNEKLF

V gene: TRBV4-1
CDR3 length: 14
J gene: TRBJ2-6
CDR3 protein: ASSQGRFSGANVLT

V gene: TRBV7-2
CDR3 length: 13
J gene: TRBJ2-5
CDR3 protein: ASSRGLAGEETQY

V gene: TRBV5-1
CDR3 length: 13
J gene: TRBJ2-3
CDR3 protein: ASSFFHGDTDTQY

V gene: TRBV20-1
CDR3 length: 9
J gene: TRBJ2-3
CDR3 protein: SAMYVDTQY

V gene: TRBV18
CDR3 length: 10
J gene: TRBJ2-7
CDR3 protein: ASSPGALEQY

V gene: TRBV6-1
CDR3 length: 14
J gene: TRBJ2-1
CDR3 protein: ASSESGTSRAGEQF

V gene: TRBV19
CDR3 length: 16
J gene: TRBJ1-5
CDR3 protein: ASSPGQGEIRSNQPQH

V gene: TRBV2
CDR3 length: 12
J gene: TRBJ2-6
CDR3 protein: ASRRSSGANVLT

V gene: TRBV6-5
CDR3 length: 14
J gene: TRBJ1-6
CDR3 protein: ASSYSKGQLNSPLH

V gene: TRBV27
CDR3 length: 12
J gene: TRBJ2-7
CDR3 protein: ASSFRGQGYEQY

V gene: TRBV27
CDR3 length: 12
J gene: TRBJ1-5
CDR3 protein: ASSIGGADQPQH

V gene: TRBV10-1
CDR3 length: 11
J gene: TRBJ2-7
CDR3 protein: ASSESQLYEQY

V gene: TRBV7-6
CDR3 length: 12
J gene: TRBJ1-2
CDR3 protein: ASSLGVGAYGYT

V gene: TRBV30
CDR3 length: 12
J gene: TRBJ2-5
CDR3 protein: AWRASGGSETQY

V gene: TRBV6-6
CDR3 length: 12
J gene: TRBJ1-4
CDR3 protein: ASRDRAANEKLF

V gene: TRBV9
CDR3 length: 12
J gene: TRBJ1-2
CDR3 protein: ASSVVDRVNGYT

V gene: TRBV4-1
CDR3 length: 13
J gene: TRBJ1-2
CDR3 protein: ASSQDVGTGAGYT

V gene: TRBV18
CDR3 length: 12
J gene: TRBJ2-7
CDR3 protein: ASSSSGGENEQY

V gene: TRBV30
CDR3 length: 11
J gene: TRBJ2-7
CDR3 protein: AWTPGLGYEQY

V gene: TRBV7-9
CDR3 length: 14
J gene: TRBJ1-2
CDR3 protein: ASSPGDRGNVYGYT

V gene: TRBV14
CDR3 length: 14
J gene: TRBJ2-3
CDR3 protein: ASSLTGGGAGDTQY

V gene: TRBV7-9
CDR3 length: 9
J gene: TRBJ2-7
CDR3 protein: ASSLWDEQY

V gene: TRBV19
CDR3 length: 19
J gene: TRBJ2-6
CDR3 protein: ASSTPWTSGTANSGANVLT

V gene: TRBV28
CDR3 length: 10
J gene: TRBJ2-2
CDR3 protein: ASSWVGGELF

V gene: TRBV6-6
CDR3 length: 13
J gene: TRBJ1-3
CDR3 protein: ASSYTTGSGNTIY

V gene: TRBV5-5
CDR3 length: 13
J gene: TRBJ2-7
CDR3 protein: ASSFRGSGAGEQY

V gene: TRBV2
CDR3 length: 14
J gene: TRBJ1-2
CDR3 protein: ASSGGYGLANYGYT

V gene: TRBV18
CDR3 length: 12
J gene: TRBJ1-1
CDR3 protein: ASSPRGPGTEAF

V gene: TRBV9
CDR3 length: 9
J gene: TRBJ1-4
CDR3 protein: ASGTNEKLF

V gene: TRBV14
CDR3 length: 12
J gene: TRBJ1-6
CDR3 protein: ASSQDLEGSPLH